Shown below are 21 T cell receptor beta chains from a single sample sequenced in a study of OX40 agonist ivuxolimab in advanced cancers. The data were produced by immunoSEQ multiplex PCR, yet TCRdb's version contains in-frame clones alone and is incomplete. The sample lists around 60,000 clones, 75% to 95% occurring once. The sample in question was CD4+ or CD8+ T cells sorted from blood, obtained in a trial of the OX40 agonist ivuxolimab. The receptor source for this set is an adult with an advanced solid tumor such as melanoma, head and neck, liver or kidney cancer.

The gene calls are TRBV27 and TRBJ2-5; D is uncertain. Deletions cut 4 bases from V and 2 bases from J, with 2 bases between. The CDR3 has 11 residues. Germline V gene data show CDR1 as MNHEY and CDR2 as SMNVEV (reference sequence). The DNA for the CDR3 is TGTGCCAGCAGTTCACAAGAGACCCAGTACTTC. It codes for CASSSQETQYF.

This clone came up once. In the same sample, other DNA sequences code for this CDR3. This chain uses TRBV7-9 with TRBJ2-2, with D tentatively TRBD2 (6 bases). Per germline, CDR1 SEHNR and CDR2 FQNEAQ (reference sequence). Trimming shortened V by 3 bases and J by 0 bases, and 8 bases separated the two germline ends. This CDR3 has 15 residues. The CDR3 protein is CASSFGGANTGELFF. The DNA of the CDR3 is TGTGCCAGCAGCTTCGGCGGGGCGAACACCGGGGAGCTGTTTTTT.

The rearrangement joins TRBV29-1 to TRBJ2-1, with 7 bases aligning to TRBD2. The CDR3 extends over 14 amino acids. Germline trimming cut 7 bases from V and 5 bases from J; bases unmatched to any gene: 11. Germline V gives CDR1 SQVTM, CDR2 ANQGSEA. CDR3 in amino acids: CSAAPRLADNEQFF. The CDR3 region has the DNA TGCAGCGCCGCCCCAAGACTAGCTGACAATGAGCAGTTCTTC.

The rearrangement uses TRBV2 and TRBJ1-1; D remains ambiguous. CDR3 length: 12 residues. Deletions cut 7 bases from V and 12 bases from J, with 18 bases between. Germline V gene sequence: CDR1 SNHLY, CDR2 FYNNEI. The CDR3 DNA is TGTGCCAGCAATGAGCCCCCCAAGATCACTTTCTTT. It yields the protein CASNEPPKITFF.

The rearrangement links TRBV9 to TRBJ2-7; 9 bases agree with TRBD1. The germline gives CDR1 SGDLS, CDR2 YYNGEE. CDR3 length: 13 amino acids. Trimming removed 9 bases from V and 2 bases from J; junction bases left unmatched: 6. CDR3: CATIGQGPYEQYF. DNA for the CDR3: TGTGCCACCATTGGACAGGGGCCCTACGAGCAGTACTTC.

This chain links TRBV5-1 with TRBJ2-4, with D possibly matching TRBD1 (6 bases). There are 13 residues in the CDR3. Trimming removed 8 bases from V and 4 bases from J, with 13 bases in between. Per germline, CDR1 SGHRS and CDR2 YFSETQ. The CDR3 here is CASSTGGKNIQYF. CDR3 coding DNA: TGCGCCAGTTCGACAGGTGGTAAAAACATTCAGTACTTC.

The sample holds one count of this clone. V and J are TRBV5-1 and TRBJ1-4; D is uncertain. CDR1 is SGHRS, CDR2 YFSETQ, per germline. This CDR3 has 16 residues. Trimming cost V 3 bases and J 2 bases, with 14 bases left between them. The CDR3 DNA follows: TGCGCCAGCAGCTCTACACCGGTGGGGACTAATGAAAAACTGTTTTTT. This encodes CASSSTPVGTNEKLFF.

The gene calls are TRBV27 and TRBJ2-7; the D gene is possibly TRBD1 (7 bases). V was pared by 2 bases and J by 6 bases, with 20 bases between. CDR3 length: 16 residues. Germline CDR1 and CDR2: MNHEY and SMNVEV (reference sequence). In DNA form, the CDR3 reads TGTGCCAGCAGTTTAACGGGGGAAACAGGGGTTTTCGAGCAGTACTTC. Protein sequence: CASSLTGETGVFEQYF.

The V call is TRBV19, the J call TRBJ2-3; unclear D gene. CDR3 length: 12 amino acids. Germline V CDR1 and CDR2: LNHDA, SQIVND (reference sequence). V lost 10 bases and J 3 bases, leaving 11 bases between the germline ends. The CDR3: CATRSFTDTQYF. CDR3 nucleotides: TGTGCCACTAGGAGTTTTACAGATACGCAGTATTTT.

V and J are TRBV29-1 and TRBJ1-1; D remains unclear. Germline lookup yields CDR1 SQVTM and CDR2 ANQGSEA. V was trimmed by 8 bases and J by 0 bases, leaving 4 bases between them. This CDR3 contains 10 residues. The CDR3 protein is CSSMNTEAFF. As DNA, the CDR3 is TGCAGCTCCATGAACACTGAAGCTTTCTTT.

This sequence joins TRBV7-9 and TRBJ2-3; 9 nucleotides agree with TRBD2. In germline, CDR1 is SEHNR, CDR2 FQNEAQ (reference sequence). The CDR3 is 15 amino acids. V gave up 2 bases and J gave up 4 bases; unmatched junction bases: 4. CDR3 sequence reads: CASSLRAGGPDTQYF. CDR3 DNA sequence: TGTGCCAGCAGCTTAAGGGCGGGAGGGCCAGATACGCAGTATTTT.

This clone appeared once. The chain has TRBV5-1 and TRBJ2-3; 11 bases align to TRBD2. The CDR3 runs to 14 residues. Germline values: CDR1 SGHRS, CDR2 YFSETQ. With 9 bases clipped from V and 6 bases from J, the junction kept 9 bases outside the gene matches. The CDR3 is CATGLAGGTDTQYF. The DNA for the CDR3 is TGCGCCACGGGCCTAGCGGGAGGAACGGATACGCAGTATTTT. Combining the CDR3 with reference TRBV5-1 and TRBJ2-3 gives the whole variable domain KAGVTQTPRYLIKTRGQQVTLSCSPISGHRSVSWYQQTPGQGLQFLFEYFSETQRNKGNFPGRFSGRQFSNSRSEMNVSTLELGDSALYLCATGLAGGTDTQYFGPGTRLTVL.

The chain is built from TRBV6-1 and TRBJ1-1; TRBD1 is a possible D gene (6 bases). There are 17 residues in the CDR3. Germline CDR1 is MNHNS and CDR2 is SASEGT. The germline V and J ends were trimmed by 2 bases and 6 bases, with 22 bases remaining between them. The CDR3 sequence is CASSEPLGQGWSAEAFF. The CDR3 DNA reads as TGTGCCAGCAGTGAACCCCTAGGGCAGGGGTGGAGCGCTGAAGCTTTCTTT.

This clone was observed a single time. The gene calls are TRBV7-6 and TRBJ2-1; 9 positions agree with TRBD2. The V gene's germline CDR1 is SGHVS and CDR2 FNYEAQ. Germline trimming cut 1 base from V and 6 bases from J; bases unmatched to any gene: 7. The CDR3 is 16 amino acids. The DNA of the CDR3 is TGTGCCAGCAGCTTAGTTTCGGCGGGAGGGCCCAATGAGCAGTTCTTC. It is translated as CASSLVSAGGPNEQFF.

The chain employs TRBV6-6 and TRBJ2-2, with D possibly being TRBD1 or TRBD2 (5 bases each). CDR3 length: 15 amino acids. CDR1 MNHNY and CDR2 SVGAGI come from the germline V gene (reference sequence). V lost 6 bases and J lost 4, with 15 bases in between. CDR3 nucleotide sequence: TGTGCCAGCAGCCCCCCGGGGCACGGCACCGGGGAGCTGTTTTTT. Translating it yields CASSPPGHGTGELFF.

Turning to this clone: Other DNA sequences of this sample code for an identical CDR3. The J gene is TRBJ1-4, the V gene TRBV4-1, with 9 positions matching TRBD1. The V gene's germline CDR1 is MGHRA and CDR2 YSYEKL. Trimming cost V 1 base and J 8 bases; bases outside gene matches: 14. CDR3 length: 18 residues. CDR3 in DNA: TGCGCCAGCAGCCAAGGGCGGGGGGGACAGGGACGGGTGGAAAAACTGTTTTTT. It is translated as CASSQGRGGQGRVEKLFF.

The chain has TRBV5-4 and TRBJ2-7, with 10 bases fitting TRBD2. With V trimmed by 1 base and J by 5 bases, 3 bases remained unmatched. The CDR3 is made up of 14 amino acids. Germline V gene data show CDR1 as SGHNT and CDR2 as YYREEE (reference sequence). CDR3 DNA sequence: TGTGCCAGCAGCTTGCTAGCGGGAGCGAACGAGCAGTACTTC. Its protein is CASSLLAGANEQYF.

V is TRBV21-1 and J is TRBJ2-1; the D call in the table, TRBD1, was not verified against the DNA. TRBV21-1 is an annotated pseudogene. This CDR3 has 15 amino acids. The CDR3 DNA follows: TGTGCCAGCAGAGCAGGGGCGAGCTCCTACAATGAGCAGTTCTTC. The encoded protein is CASRAGASSYNEQFF.

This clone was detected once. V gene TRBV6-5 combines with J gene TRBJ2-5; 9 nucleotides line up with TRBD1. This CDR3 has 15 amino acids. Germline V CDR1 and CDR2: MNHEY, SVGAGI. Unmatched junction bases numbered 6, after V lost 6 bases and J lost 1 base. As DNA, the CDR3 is TGTGCCAGCAGCGGGACAGGGCTAAGCCAAGAGACCCAGTACTTC. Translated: CASSGTGLSQETQYF.

CDR3 in amino acids: CASSQWLSGGETQYF. The CDR3 DNA is TGTGCCAGCAGCCAGTGGCTTAGCGGAGGGGAGACCCAGTACTTC. The J gene is TRBJ2-5, the V gene TRBV5-6; tentative D call: TRBD2 (6 bases). The CDR3 extends over 15 amino acids. V was pared by 4 bases and J by 5 bases, with 18 bases between. In germline, CDR1 is SGHDT, CDR2 YYEEEE.

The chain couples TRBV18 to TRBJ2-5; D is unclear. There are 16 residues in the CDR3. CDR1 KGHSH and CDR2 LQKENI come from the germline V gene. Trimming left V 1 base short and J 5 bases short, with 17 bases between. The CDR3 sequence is CASSPLYSSDAETQYF. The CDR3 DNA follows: TGTGCCAGCTCACCACTTTATAGTTCCGATGCGGAGACCCAGTACTTC.